The 8 T cell receptor beta chains presented below share a single source sample, sequenced in a study of post-analysis software for immune sequencing data. The antigens for these receptors are not known. Whole-study findings and limits: The five TRBV segments detected at higher frequency in patients than in controls included TRBV5-6, TRBV5-1 and TRBV20-1.

The library was made from cDNA and included unique molecular identifiers. From the PCR reads, TCRdb called clonotypes with MiXCR, one entry per CDR3 protein. The sample shows roughly 730,000 distinct CDR3 sequences, roughly 29% of them seen only once. Sequencing used blood. These receptors were obtained from a girl between 5 and 17 years old with multiple sclerosis.

This clonotype has a handful of counts. The chain carries TRBV12-3 or TRBV12-4 and TRBJ2-7, with a weak D call TRBD1 (6 bases). The CDR3 sequence is 14 residues long. Trimming took off 7 bases at V and 2 bases at J, with 15 bases between the two ends. The DNA of the CDR3 is TGTGCCAGCACCCCTCATGGGGGCCCCTACGAGCAGTACTTC. Translation: CASTPHGGPYEQYF.

This chain connects TRBV12-3 or TRBV12-4 to TRBJ2-3, with D possibly being TRBD1 (5 bases). The CDR3 runs to 13 residues. Trimming pared 5 bases from V and 4 bases from J, leaving 10 bases between. For the CDR3, the DNA is TGTGCCAGCAGTCCTTGGACACCAGATACGCAGTATTTT. The encoded protein is CASSPWTPDTQYF.

The V gene is TRBV4-2, the J gene TRBJ2-1; D possibly corresponds to TRBD2 (7 bases). Per germline, CDR1 LGHNA and CDR2 YNFKEQ. Deletions cut 4 bases from V and 4 bases from J, with 20 bases between. The CDR3 length is 17 residues. CDR3 bases: TGTGCCAGCAGCCCCCCTGGGGGCGGGGGCGATTACAATGAGCAGTTCTTC. Translation gives CASSPPGGGGDYNEQFF.

The chain has TRBV4-1 and TRBJ2-5, with D possibly being TRBD2 (5 bases). Germline V gene lookup returns CDR1 MGHRA and CDR2 YSYEKL. CDR3 length equals 17 residues. V was shortened by 0 bases and J by 1 base, with 15 bases between the two germline ends. CDR3 protein: CASSQDPPPLVQETQYF. DNA of the CDR3: TGCGCCAGCAGCCAAGATCCTCCCCCACTAGTCCAAGAGACCCAGTACTTC.

This clonotype appeared a few times. This sequence joins TRBV20-1 and TRBJ2-7; possibly TRBD2 for D (7 bases). The CDR3 has 12 amino acids. CDR1 is DFQATT and CDR2 is SNEGSKA in the germline V gene (reference sequence). This CDR3 reads CGSDKGGEEQYF. CDR3 DNA sequence: TGCGGCTCCGATAAGGGGGGGGAAGAGCAGTACTTC.

The chain carries TRBV18 and TRBJ2-4; maybe TRBD2 (6 bases). The J call may be incorrect, as the DNA end agrees better with TRBJ2-5. Germline V gives CDR1 KGHSH, CDR2 LQKENI. This CDR3 is built from 16 residues. The DNA of the CDR3 is TGTGCCAGCTCACCACCGACAGCCGCGGCGGGGGAGACCCAGTACTTC. The encoded protein is CASSPPTAAAGETQYF.

J is TRBJ1-2 and V is TRBV29-1; 8 positions agree with TRBD1. CDR3 size: 16 residues. The germline V gene encodes CDR1 SQVTM and CDR2 ANQGSEA. The V and J ends lost 3 bases and 2 bases, in that order; junction bases with no gene match: 11. CDR3 loop: CSVDLLQGELNYGYTF. The CDR3 DNA reads TGCAGCGTTGACCTCCTACAGGGGGAGCTAAACTATGGCTACACCTTC. The entire variable domain, with the rest obtained from reference TRBV29-1 and TRBJ1-2, is as follows: SAVISQKPSRDICQRGTSLTIQCQVDSQVTMMFWYRQQPGQSLTLIATANQGSEATYESGFVIDKFPISRPNLTFSTLTVSNMSPEDSSIYLCSVDLLQGELNYGYTFGSGTRLTVV.

The chain joins TRBV5-6 to TRBJ2-3; 7 bases fit TRBD1. From germline, CDR1 is SGHDT and CDR2 YYEEEE. V gave up 0 bases and J gave up 3 bases; unmatched junction bases: 4. The CDR3 totals 15 residues. DNA for the CDR3: TGTGCCAGCAGCTTGGTCTACAGGGGTACAGATACGCAGTATTTT. The encoded protein is CASSLVYRGTDTQYF. The full variable domain, in which reference TRBV5-6 and TRBJ2-3 provide the parts outside the CDR3, is DAGVTQSPTHLIKTRGQQVTLRCSPKSGHDTVSWYQQALGQGPQFIFQYYEEEERQRGNFPDRFSGHQFPNYSSELNVNALLLGDSALYLCASSLVYRGTDTQYFGPGTRLTVL.